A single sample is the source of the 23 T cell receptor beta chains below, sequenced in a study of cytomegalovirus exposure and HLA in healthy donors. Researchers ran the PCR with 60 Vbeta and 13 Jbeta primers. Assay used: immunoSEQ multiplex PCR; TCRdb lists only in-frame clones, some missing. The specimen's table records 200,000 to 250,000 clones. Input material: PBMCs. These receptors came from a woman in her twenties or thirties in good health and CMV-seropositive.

The DNA for the CDR3 is TGTGCTAGTGGTTTGAGAGTGGAGACCCAGTACTTC. It codes for CASGLRVETQYF. This chain joins TRBV12-5 and TRBJ2-5, with no clear D. There are 12 residues in the CDR3. The germline gives CDR1 LGHNT, CDR2 FRNRAP. V lost 2 bases to trimming and J lost 5 bases, with 6 bases between them.

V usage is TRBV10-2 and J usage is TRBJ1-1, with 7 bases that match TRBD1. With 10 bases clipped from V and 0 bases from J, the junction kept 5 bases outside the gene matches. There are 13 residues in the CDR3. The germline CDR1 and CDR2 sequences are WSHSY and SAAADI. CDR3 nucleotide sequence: TGCGCCACGGGACAGACCATGAACACTGAAGCTTTCTTT. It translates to CATGQTMNTEAFF.

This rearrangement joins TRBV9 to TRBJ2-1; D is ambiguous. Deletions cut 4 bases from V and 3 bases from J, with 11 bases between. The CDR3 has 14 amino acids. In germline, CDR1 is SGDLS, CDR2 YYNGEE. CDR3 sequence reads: CASSPTGDYNEQFF. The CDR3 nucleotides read TGTGCCAGCAGCCCCACCGGAGACTACAATGAGCAGTTCTTC.

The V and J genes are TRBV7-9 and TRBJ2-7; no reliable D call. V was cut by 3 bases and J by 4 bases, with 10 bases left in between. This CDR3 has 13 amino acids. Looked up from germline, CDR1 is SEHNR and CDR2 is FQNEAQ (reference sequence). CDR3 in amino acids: CASSLVTPYEQYF. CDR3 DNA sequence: TGTGCCAGCAGCTTGGTGACACCGTACGAGCAGTACTTC.

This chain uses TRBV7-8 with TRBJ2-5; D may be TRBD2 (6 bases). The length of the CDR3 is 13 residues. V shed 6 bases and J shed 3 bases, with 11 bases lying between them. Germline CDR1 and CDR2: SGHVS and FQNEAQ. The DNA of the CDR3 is TGTGCCAGCAGTCGACTAGGGAAAGAGACCCAGTACTTC. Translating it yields CASSRLGKETQYF. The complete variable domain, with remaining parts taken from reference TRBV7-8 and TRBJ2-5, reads GAGVSQSPRYKVAKRGQDVALRCDPISGHVSLFWYQQALGQGPEFLTYFQNEAQLDKSGLPSDRFFAERPEGSVSTLKIQRTQQEDSAVYLCASSRLGKETQYFGPGTRLLVL.

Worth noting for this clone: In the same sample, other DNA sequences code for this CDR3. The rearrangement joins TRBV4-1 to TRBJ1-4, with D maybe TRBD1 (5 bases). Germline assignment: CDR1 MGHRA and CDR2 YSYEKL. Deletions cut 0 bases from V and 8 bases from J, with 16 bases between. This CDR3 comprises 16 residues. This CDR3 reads CASSQDKGSEPEKLFF. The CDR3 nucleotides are TGCGCCAGCAGCCAAGATAAGGGGTCGGAACCCGAAAAACTGTTTTTT.

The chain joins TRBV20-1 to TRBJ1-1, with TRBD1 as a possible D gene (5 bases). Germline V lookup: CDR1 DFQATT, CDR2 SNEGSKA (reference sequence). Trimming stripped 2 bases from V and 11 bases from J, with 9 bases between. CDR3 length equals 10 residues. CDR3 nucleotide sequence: TGCAGTGCTAGAACAGGTGGGGCTTTCTTT. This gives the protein CSARTGGAFF.

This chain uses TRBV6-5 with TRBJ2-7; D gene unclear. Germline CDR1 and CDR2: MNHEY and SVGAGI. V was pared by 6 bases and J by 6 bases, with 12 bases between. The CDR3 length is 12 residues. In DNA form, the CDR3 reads TGTGCCAGCAGGAGAGCCTCTAGCGAGCAGTACTTC. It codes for CASRRASSEQYF.

CDR3 sequence (DNA): TGTGCCAGCAGCTTAGCATCTATCTCCCTATATCAGCCCCAGCATTTT. It translates to CASSLASISLYQPQHF. The rearrangement links TRBV7-2 to TRBJ1-5; D is uncertain. The CDR3 spans 16 residues. With 0 bases removed from V and 5 bases from J, the gap between germline ends came to 14 bases. From germline, CDR1 is SGHTA and CDR2 FQGNSA.

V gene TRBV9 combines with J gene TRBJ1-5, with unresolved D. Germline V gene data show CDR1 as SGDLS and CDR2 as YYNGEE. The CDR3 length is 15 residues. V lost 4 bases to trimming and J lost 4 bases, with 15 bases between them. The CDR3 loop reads CASSRTPEVNQPQHF. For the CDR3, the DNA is TGTGCCAGCAGCCGGACCCCGGAGGTAAATCAGCCCCAGCATTTT.

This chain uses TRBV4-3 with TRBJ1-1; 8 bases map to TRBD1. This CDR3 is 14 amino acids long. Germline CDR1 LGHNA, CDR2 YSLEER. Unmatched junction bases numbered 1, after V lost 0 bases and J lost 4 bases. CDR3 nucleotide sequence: TGCGCCAGCAGCCAAGAGACAGGGGCCACTGAAGCTTTCTTT. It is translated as CASSQETGATEAFF.

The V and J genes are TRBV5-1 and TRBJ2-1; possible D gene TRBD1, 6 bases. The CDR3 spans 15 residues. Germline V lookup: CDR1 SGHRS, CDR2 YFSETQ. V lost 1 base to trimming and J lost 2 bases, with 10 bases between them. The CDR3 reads CASSLRGGPYNEQFF. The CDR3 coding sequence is TGCGCCAGCAGCTTGCGTGGGGGCCCCTACAATGAGCAGTTCTTC.

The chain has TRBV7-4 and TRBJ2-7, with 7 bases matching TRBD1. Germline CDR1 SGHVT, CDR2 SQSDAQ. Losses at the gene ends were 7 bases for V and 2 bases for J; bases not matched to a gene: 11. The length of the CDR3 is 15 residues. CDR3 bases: TGTGCCAGCACCATAACCGGGACAGATACCTACGAGCAGTACTTC. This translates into CASTITGTDTYEQYF. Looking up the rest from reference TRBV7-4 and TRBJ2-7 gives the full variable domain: GAGVSQSPRYKVAKRGRDVALRCDSISGHVTLYWYRQTLGQGSEVLTYSQSDAQRDKSGRPSGRFSAERPERSVSTLKIQRTEQGDSAVYLCASTITGTDTYEQYFGPGTRLTVT.

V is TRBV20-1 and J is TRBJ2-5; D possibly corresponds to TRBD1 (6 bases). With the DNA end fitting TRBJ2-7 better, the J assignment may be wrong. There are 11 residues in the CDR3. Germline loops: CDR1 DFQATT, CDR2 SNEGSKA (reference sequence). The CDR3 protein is CSARQGYEQYF. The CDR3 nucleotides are TGCAGTGCTAGGCAGGGGTACGAGCAGTACTTC.

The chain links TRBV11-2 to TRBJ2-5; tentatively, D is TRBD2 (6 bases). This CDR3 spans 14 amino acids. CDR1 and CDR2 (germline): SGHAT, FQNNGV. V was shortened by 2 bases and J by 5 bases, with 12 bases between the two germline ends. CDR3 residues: CASSLSGGRETQYF. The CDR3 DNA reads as TGTGCCAGCAGCTTATCTGGGGGGAGGGAGACCCAGTACTTC.

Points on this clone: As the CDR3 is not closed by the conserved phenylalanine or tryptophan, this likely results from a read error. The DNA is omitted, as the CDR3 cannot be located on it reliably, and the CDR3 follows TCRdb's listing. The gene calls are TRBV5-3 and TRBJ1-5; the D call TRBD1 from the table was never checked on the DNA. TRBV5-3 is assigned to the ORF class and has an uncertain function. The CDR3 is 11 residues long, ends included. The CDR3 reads CARRYRDRGHL.

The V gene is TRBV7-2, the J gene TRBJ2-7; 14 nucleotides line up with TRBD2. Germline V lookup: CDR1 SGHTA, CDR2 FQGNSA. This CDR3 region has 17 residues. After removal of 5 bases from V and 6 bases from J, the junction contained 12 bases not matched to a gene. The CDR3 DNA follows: TGTGCCAGCAGCCTAAATCCGACTAGCGGGAGGGCCGGCGAGCAGTACTTC. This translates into CASSLNPTSGRAGEQYF.

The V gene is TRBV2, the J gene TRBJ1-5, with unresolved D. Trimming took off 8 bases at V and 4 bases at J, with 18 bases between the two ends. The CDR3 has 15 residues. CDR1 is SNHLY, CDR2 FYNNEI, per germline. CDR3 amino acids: CASGLLRAANQPQHF. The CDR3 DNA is TGTGCCAGCGGTCTGTTGAGGGCAGCTAATCAGCCCCAGCATTTT.

CDR3 sequence reads: CASVIAGGSSYEQYF. The DNA for the CDR3 is TGTGCCAGCGTCATAGCGGGGGGGAGCTCCTACGAGCAGTACTTC. The V gene is TRBV2, the J gene TRBJ2-7; 11 positions agree with TRBD2. CDR1 and CDR2 (germline): SNHLY, FYNNEI. With 8 bases clipped from V and 0 bases from J, the junction kept 6 bases outside the gene matches. CDR3 length equals 15 residues.

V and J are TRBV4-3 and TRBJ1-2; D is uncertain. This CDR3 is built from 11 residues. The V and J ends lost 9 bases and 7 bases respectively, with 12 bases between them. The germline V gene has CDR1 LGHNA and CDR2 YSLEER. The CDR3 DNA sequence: TGCGCCAGTCATGGAGGTATTGGCTACACCTTC. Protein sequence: CASHGGIGYTF.

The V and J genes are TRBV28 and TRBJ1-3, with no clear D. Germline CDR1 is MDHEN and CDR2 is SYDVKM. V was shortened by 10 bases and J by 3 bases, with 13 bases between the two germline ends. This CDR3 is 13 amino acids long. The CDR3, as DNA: TGTGCCACAGACCCCGGCGGTGGAAACACCATATATTTT. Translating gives CATDPGGGNTIYF.

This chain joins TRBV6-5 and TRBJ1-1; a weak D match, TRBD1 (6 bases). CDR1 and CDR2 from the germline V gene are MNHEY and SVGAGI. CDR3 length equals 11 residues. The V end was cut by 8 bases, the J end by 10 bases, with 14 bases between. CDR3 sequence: CASETGRGAFF. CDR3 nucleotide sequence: TGTGCCAGCGAGACAGGCCGTGGAGCTTTCTTT.

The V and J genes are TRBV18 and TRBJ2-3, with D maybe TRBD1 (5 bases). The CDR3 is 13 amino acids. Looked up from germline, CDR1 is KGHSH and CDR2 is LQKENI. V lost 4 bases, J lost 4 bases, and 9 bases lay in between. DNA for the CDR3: TGTGCCAGCTCACGGGGCGAGCCAGATACGCAGTATTTT. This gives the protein CASSRGEPDTQYF.